The subject of this entry is one TCR beta chain. This clonotype was recorded at least ten times. The antigen this receptor binds is unknown. Base qualities were left out, and no much larger clone turns up one base away. V is pruned by 6 bases and J by 2 bases, leaving 7 bases of the junction without a gene match. There are 15 amino acids in the CDR3, from cysteine to phenylalanine inclusive. Only the CDR3 region is kept as DNA, spanning 45 bases read in frame from base 1. Reading the germline V gene gives CDR1 SGHVS and CDR2 FQNEAQ. The meaning of the sample's treatment or condition label: in vitro stimulation with specific CMV peptide epitopes to enrich CMV-specific T cells. This record belongs to a study of T cell repertoires in cytomegalovirus infection (dated by TCRdb to about 2019). Looking at the study overall: Alongside well-studied HLA-B-restricted epitopes, the peptide stimulations were aimed at recently identified HLA-C-restricted CMV epitopes, whose presentation resists viral immunomodulation. Donor HLA type was relevant to the analysis, because carriage of CMV infection together with the matching HLA type was indicated by public TCR beta signatures.

Points the paper makes about the study in general: The ex vivo response was dominated by HLA-C-restricted CMV-specific TCR beta clonotypes, and the single most frequent clonotype in two of eight donors was supplied by these HLA-C-restricted clonotypes. Carriers of CMV infection plus the relevant HLA type were discriminated by the cumulative frequency of public TCR beta family members in the study cohort and in an independent approximately 350-donor cohort.

TCRdb shows the sequencer as Illumina HiSeq 1500. TCRdb trimmed public reads at Q25 via fastp, called clones via MiXCR and kept in-frame beta chains. Here each entry gathers all rows of one CDR3 protein and keeps the most common genes and DNA. The sample data list some 310,000 distinct CDR3 sequences, and around a quarter of these were observed just once. Clones ranked in the top ten supply 13% of the sample. The sequence derives from a human donor in good health (CMV status not recorded). Some clones in this sample may be carry-over from other donors' samples. The chain joins TRBV7-8 to TRBJ2-7; 10 central bases correspond to TRBD2. The input for sequencing was cultured PBMCs, taken from culture after CMV antigen stimulation. CDR3 region: CASRHTSGITYEQYF. The nucleotides read TGTGCCAGCAGACATACTAGCGGGATTACCTACGAGCAGTACTTC.